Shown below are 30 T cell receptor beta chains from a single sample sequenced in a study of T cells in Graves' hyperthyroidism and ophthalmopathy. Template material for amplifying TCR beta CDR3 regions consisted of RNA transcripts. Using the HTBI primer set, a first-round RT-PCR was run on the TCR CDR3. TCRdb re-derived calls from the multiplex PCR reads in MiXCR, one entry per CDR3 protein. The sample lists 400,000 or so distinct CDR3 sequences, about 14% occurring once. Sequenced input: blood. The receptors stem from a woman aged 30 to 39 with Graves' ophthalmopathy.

CDR3 bases: TGCGCCAGCAGCCCGGACAGGGGGGTTGAGCAGTTCTTC. Its protein is CASSPDRGVEQFF. This chain links TRBV5-1 with TRBJ2-1, with 10 bases identical to TRBD1. J lost 9 bases, V lost 4 bases, and 4 bases had no gene match. The CDR3 runs to 13 residues. From germline, CDR1 is SGHRS and CDR2 YFSETQ.

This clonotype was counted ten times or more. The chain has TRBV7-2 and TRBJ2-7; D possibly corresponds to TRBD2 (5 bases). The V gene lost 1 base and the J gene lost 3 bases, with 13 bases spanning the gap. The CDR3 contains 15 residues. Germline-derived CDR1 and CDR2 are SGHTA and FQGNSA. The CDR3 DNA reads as TGTGCCAGCAGCTTAGGAGCGACTAAAAACTACGAGCAGTACTTC. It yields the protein CASSLGATKNYEQYF.

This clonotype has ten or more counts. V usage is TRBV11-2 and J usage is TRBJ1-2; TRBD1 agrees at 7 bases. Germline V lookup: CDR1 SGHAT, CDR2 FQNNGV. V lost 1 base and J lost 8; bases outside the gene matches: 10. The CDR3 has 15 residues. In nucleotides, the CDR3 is TGTGCCAGCAGCTTAGGGGTGACAGGGTTCGGGGGCTACACCTTC. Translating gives CASSLGVTGFGGYTF.

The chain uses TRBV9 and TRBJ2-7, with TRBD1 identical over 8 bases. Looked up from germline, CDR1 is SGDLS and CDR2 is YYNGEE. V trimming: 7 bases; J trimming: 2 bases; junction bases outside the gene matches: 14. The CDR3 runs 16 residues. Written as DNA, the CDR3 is TGTGCCAGCGGCGCGGGCCGGGACAGGATAACCTACGAGCAGTACTTC. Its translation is CASGAGRDRITYEQYF.

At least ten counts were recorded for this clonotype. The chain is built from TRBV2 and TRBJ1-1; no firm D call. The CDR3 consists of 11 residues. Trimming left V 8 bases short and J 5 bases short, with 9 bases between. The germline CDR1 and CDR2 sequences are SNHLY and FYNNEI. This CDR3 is CASLEQTEAFF. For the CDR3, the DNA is TGTGCCAGCTTGGAACAAACTGAAGCTTTCTTT. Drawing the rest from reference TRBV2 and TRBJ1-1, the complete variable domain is EPEVTQTPSHQVTQMGQEVILRCVPISNHLYFYWYRQILGQKVEFLVSFYNNEISEKSEIFDDQFSVERPDGSNFTLKIRSTKLEDSAMYFCASLEQTEAFFGQGTRLTVV.

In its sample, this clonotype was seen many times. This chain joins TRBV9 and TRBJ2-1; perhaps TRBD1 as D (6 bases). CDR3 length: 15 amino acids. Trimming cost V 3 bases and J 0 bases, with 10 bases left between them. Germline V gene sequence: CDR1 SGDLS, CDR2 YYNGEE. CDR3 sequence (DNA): TGTGCCAGCAGCGATACAGGGAGCTCCTACAATGAGCAGTTCTTC. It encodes CASSDTGSSYNEQFF.

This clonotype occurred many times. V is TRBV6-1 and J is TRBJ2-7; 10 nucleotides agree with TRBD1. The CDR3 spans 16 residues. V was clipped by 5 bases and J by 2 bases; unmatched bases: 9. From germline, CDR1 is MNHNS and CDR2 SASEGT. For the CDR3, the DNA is TGTGCCAGCAGTCGCGTTCCGGGACAGGGGACCTACGAGCAGTACTTC. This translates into CASSRVPGQGTYEQYF.

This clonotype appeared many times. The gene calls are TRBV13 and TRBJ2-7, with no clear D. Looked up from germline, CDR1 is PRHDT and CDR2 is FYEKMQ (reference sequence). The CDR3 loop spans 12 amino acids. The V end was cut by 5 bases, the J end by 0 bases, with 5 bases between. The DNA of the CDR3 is TGTGCCAGCAGCCGCTACTCCTACGAGCAGTACTTC. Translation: CASSRYSYEQYF.

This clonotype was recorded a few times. The CDR3 is CASSIGPIKNSGNTIYF. The CDR3 DNA reads as TGCGCCAGCAGCATAGGACCGATTAAAAACTCTGGAAACACCATATATTTT. The chain recombines TRBV5-1 with TRBJ1-3; no clear D gene. Germline-derived CDR1 and CDR2 are SGHRS and YFSETQ. Trimming took off 4 bases at V and 0 bases at J, with 17 bases between the two ends. CDR3 size: 17 residues. The full variable domain, completed using reference TRBV5-1 and TRBJ1-3, is KAGVTQTPRYLIKTRGQQVTLSCSPISGHRSVSWYQQTPGQGLQFLFEYFSETQRNKGNFPGRFSGRQFSNSRSEMNVSTLELGDSALYLCASSIGPIKNSGNTIYFGEGSWLTVV.

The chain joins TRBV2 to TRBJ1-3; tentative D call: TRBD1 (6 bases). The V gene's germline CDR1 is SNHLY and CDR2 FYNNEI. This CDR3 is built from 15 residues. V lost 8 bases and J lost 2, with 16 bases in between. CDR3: CASRLEGGTGNTIYF. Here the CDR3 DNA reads TGTGCCAGCCGGTTGGAGGGGGGAACTGGAAACACCATATATTTT.

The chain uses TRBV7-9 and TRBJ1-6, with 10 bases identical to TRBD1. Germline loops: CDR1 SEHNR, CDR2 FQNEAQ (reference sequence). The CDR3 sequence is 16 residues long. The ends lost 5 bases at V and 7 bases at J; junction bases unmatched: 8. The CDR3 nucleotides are TGTGCCAGCAGCGAAAAAGGGACAGGGGTAAATTCACCCCTCCACTTT. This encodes CASSEKGTGVNSPLHF. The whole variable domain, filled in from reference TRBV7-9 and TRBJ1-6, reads DTGVSQNPRHKITKRGQNVTFRCDPISEHNRLYWYRQTLGQGPEFLTYFQNEAQLEKSRLLSDRFSAERPKGSFSTLEIQRTEQGDSAMYLCASSEKGTGVNSPLHFGNGTRLTVT.

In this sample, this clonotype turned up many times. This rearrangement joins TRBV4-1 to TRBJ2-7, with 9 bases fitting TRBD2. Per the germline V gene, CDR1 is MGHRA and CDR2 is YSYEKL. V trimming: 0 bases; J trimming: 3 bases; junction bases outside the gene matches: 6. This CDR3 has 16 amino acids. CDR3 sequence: CASSQEWAGGNYEQYF. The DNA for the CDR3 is TGCGCCAGCAGCCAAGAATGGGCGGGGGGGAACTACGAGCAGTACTTC.

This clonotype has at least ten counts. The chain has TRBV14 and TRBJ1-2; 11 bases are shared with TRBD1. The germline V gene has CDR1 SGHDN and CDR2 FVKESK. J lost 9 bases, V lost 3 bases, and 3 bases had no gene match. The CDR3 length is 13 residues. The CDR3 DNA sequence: TGTGCCAGCAGCCACTGGACAGGGGGCAGCTACACCTTC. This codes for CASSHWTGGSYTF. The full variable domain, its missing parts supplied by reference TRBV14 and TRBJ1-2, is EAGVTQFPSHSVIEKGQTVTLRCDPISGHDNLYWYRRVMGKEIKFLLHFVKESKQDESGMPNNRFLAERTGGTYSTLKVQPAELEDSGVYFCASSHWTGGSYTFGSGTRLTVV.

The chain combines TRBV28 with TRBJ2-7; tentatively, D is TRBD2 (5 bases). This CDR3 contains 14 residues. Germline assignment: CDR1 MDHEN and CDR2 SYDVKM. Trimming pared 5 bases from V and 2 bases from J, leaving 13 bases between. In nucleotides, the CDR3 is TGTGCCAGCAGTCAACCGGGATTTACCTACGAGCAGTACTTC. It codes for CASSQPGFTYEQYF.

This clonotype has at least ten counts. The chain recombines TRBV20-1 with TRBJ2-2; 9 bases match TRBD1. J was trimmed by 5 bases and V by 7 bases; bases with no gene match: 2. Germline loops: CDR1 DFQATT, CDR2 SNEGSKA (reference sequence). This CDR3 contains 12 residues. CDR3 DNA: TGCAGTGGGGGACAGGGTACCGGGGAGCTGTTTTTT. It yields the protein CSGGQGTGELFF.

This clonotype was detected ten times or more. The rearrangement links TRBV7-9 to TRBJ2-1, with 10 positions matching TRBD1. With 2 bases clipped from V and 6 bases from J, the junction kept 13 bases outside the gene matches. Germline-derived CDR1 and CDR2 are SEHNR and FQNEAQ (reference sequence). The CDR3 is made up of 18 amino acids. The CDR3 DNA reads TGTGCCAGCAGCTTACCACGGGACAGGGGCGCGATGTTCAATGAGCAGTTCTTC. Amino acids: CASSLPRDRGAMFNEQFF.

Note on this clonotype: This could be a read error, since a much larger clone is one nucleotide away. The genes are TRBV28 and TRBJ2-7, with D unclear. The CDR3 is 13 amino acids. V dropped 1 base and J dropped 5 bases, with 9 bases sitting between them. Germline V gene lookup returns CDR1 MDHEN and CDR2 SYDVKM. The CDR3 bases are TGTGCCAGCAGTTTATCCACCAAGAACGAGCAGTACTTC. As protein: CASSLSTKNEQYF.

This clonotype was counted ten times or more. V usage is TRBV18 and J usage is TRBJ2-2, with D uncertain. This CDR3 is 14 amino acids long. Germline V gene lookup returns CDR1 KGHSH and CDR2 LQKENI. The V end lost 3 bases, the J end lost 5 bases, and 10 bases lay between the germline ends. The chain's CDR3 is CASSPGFETGELFF. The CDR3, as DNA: TGTGCCAGCTCACCTGGCTTTGAGACCGGGGAGCTGTTTTTT.

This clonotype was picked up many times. Here the CDR3 reads CASSSSPGNSPLHF. CDR3 DNA sequence: TGTGCCAGCAGCTCCTCCCCGGGGAATTCACCCCTCCACTTT. The V call is TRBV3-1, the J call TRBJ1-6; D remains unclear. The germline V gene has CDR1 LGHDT and CDR2 YNNKEL (reference sequence). V lost 5 bases, J lost 7 bases, and 12 bases lay in between. This CDR3 contains 14 residues.

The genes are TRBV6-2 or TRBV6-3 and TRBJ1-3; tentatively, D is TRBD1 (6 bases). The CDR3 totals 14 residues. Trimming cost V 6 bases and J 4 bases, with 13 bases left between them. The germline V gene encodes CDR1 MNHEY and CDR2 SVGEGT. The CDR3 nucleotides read TGTGCCAGCAGCACGTCCAGGGGAGGAAACACCATATATTTT. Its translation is CASSTSRGGNTIYF.

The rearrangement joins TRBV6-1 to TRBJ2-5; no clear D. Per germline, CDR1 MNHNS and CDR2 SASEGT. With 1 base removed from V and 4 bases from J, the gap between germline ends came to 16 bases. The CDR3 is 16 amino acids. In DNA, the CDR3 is TGTGCCAGCAGTGAAGGGCGGCCTAGAAGAGCAGAGACCCAGTACTTC. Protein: CASSEGRPRRAETQYF.

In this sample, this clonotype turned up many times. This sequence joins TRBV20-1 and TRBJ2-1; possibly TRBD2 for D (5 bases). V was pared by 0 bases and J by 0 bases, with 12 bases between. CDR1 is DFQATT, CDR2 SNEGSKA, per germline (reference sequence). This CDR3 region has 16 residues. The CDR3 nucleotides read TGCAGTGCTAGAGATTTAGTCGGGAACTCCTACAATGAGCAGTTCTTC. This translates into CSARDLVGNSYNEQFF.

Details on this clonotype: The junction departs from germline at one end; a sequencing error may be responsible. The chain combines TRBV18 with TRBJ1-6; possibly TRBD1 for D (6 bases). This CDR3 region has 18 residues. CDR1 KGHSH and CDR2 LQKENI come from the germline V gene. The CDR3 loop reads CANSREIQGGSYNSPLHF. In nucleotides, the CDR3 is TGTGCCAACTCAAGGGAAATTCAAGGGGGCTCCTATAATTCACCCCTCCACTTT.

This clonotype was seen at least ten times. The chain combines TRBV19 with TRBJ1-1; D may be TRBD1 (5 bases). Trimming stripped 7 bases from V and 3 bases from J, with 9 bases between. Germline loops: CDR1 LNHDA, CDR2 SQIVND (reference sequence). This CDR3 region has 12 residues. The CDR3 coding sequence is TGTGCCAGTAACCCGACAGACACTGAAGCTTTCTTT. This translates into CASNPTDTEAFF.

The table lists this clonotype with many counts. The CDR3 here is CATKAGGNQPQHF. The CDR3 DNA is TGTGCCACCAAAGCCGGAGGCAATCAGCCCCAGCATTTT. The V gene is TRBV24-1, the J gene TRBJ1-5; D is unclear. The length of the CDR3 is 13 residues. Trimming stripped 8 bases from V and 2 bases from J, with 9 bases between. The germline CDR1 and CDR2 sequences are KGHDR and SFDVKD.

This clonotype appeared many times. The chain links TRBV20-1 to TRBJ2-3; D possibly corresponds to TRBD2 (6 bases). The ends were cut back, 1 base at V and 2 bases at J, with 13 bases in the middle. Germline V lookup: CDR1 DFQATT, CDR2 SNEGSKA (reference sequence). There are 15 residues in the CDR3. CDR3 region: CSARAAGINTDTQYF. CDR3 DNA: TGCAGTGCTAGAGCCGCGGGGATTAACACAGATACGCAGTATTTT.

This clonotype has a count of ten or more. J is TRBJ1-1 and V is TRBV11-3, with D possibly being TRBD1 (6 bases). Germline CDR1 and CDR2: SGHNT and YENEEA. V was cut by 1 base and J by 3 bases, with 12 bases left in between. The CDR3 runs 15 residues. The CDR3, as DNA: TGTGCCAGCAGCTTAGGGCCGGGGGGCGACACTGAAGCTTTCTTT. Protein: CASSLGPGGDTEAFF.

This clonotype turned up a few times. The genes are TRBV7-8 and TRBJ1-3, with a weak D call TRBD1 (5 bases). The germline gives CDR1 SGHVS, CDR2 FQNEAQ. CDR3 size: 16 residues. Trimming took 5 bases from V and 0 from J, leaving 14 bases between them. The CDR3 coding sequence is TGTGCCAGCAGCCCGCCTGACAGAAACTCTGGAAACACCATATATTTT. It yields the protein CASSPPDRNSGNTIYF.

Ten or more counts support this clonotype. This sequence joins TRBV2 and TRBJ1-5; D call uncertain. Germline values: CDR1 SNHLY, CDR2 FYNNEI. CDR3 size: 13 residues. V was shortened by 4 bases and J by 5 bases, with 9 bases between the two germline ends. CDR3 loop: CASSVGDDQPQHF. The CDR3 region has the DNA TGTGCCAGCAGTGTCGGTGACGATCAGCCCCAGCATTTT.

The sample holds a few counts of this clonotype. The CDR3 spells CASGSLNQPQHF. DNA of the CDR3: TGTGCCAGCGGGTCGTTAAATCAGCCCCAGCATTTT. The chain links TRBV4-2 to TRBJ1-5; no reliable D call. Per the germline V gene, CDR1 is LGHNA and CDR2 is YNFKEQ. CDR3 length equals 12 residues. Trimming took off 8 bases at V and 4 bases at J, with 9 bases between the two ends.